This T cell receptor (beta chain) was captured in a study of CD8 T cells in Susac syndrome. RNA, at 0.5 to 1 ug, was reverse transcribed with random hexamers. Across 54 Vbeta and 13 Jbeta, TCR beta CDR3 was amplified with immunoSEQ multiplex PCR. TCRdb passed the immunoSEQ multiplex PCR reads through MiXCR, listing each CDR3 protein once. Seen here are 150,000 to 200,000 distinct CDR3 sequences, around 92% observed once, and the top ten hold 0.065% to 0.085%. Controls were healthy donors chosen to match patients in age and sex. The ends were cut back, 5 bases at V and 2 bases at J, with 11 bases in the middle. The germline gives CDR1 SGHRS, CDR2 YFSETQ. This CDR3 has 13 amino acids.

The chain uses TRBV5-1 and TRBJ2-7, with D perhaps matching TRBD2 (5 bases). The sample taken for sequencing was CD4+ T cells from PBMCs. The TCR sequence derives from a human donor in good health. In nucleotides, the CDR3 is TGCGCCAGCAGGGAGGCAAGGGCCTACGAGCAGTACTTC. The encoded protein is CASREARAYEQYF.